Below are 23 T cell receptor beta chains sequenced from a single sample in a study of T cells expressing NK-cell markers. TCRdb reprocessed the 5' RACE reads and keeps a single row for each CDR3 protein, giving no DNA. This sample's clone table lists about 540,000 distinct CDR3 sequences. What was sequenced was blood T cells: a sorted CD56 or NKG2C T cell subset, CD4+ or CD8+ T cells, or bulk PBMC T cells (not recorded which). All receptors come from a man younger than 30 in good health.

The chain has TRBV6-4 and TRBJ2-1. This CDR3 is 13 amino acids long. CDR1 and CDR2 (germline): MRHNA, SNTAGT. The CDR3 spells CASSAAARNEQFF.

The chain employs TRBV12-3 or TRBV12-4 and TRBJ2-5. This CDR3 is 13 amino acids long. The CDR3 region is CASSLDSQETQYF.

V and J are TRBV12-3 or TRBV12-4 and TRBJ2-1; there is no DNA to check the TCRdb D call of TRBD2. There are 17 residues in the CDR3. CDR3 protein: CASNSPGTSGVYNEQFF.

V gene TRBV24-1 combines with J gene TRBJ2-5; TCRdb's D call of TRBD1 is untestable without DNA. The CDR3 consists of 15 residues. CDR1 is KGHDR and CDR2 is SFDVKD in the germline V gene. CDR3 sequence: CATSDWLATDETQYF.

CDR3 sequence: CSYVGERGLVTEAFF. The chain links TRBV29-1 to TRBJ1-1. The V gene's germline CDR1 is SQVTM and CDR2 ANQGSEA. This CDR3 comprises 15 residues.

This rearrangement joins TRBV2 to TRBJ2-5; the TRBD2 assignment by TCRdb is unverifiable without DNA. Germline V gives CDR1 SNHLY, CDR2 FYNNEI. There are 13 residues in the CDR3. The CDR3 protein is CASSLSPPETQYF.

This chain uses TRBV27 with TRBJ2-3; TCRdb outputs TRBD2, but without DNA this stays unchecked. CDR3 length: 16 residues. Germline-derived CDR1 and CDR2 are MNHEY and SMNVEV (reference sequence). The CDR3 protein is CASSPLLAGRTDTQYF.

This rearrangement joins TRBV12-3 or TRBV12-4 to TRBJ2-1; the TRBD1 assignment by TCRdb is unverifiable without DNA. This CDR3 is built from 16 residues. CDR3 region: CASSLDTRRGRNEQFF.

The chain recombines TRBV28 with TRBJ2-3; TCRdb gives TRBD2 as the D gene, but with no DNA this cannot be confirmed. Germline V gives CDR1 MDHEN, CDR2 SYDVKM. The CDR3 sequence is 12 residues long. CDR3 region: CASSTLAGMQYF. The whole variable domain, remainder taken from reference TRBV28 and TRBJ2-3, is DVKVTQSSRYLVKRTGEKVFLECVQDMDHENMFWYRQDPGLGLRLIYFSYDVKMKEKGDIPEGYSVSREKKERFSLILESASTNQTSMYLCASSTLAGMQYFGPGTRLTVL.

V usage is TRBV28 and J usage is TRBJ1-3; without DNA, the TCRdb call of TRBD1 cannot be checked. Germline V gene lookup returns CDR1 MDHEN and CDR2 SYDVKM. The CDR3 runs to 12 residues. The CDR3 spells CASKTAGNTIYF.

The V call is TRBV27, the J call TRBJ2-3; TCRdb indicates TRBD2, and absent DNA this call remains unverified. The CDR3 sequence is 17 residues long. CDR1 MNHEY and CDR2 SMNVEV come from the germline V gene (reference sequence). This chain's CDR3 is CASSLGPPLENTDTQYF.

V usage is TRBV10-3 and J usage is TRBJ2-1; TCRdb calls TRBD2, which cannot be checked without DNA. The CDR3 is 15 amino acids. From germline, CDR1 is ENHRY and CDR2 SYGVKD. The CDR3 sequence is CAISATSDSYNEQFF.

The J gene is TRBJ2-1, the V gene TRBV7-8. Germline V gene lookup returns CDR1 SGHVS and CDR2 FQNEAQ. The CDR3 length is 15 residues. The CDR3 here is CASSSRGSYLVEQFF.

The rearrangement uses TRBV6-2 or TRBV6-3 and TRBJ2-5. The CDR3 is made up of 12 amino acids. The germline CDR1 and CDR2 sequences are MNHEY and SVGEGT. The CDR3 region is CASRKTAETQYF.

The chain joins TRBV10-3 to TRBJ2-2; the TCRdb call, TRBD1, lacks DNA for checking. The CDR3 contains 16 residues. Germline CDR1 reads ENHRY; CDR2 reads SYGVKD. The CDR3 sequence is CAISDRTGKATGELFF.

The CDR3 is CSVERDRQLYGYTF. The genes are TRBV29-1 and TRBJ1-2; TCRdb's D call, TRBD1, is unchecked because there is no DNA. The germline V gene encodes CDR1 SQVTM and CDR2 ANQGSEA. This CDR3 region has 14 residues.

The rearrangement uses TRBV29-1 and TRBJ2-2. Germline V gene lookup returns CDR1 SQVTM and CDR2 ANQGSEA. The CDR3 spans 13 residues. The CDR3 is CSVKLFLGGELFF.

The chain uses TRBV18 and TRBJ2-3; the D call from TCRdb, TRBD2, cannot be confirmed without DNA. Germline assignment: CDR1 KGHSH and CDR2 LQKENI. The CDR3 contains 16 residues. This CDR3 is CASSPSAGGLTDTQYF.

The V and J genes are TRBV20-1 and TRBJ2-3; checking the TCRdb D call of TRBD1 is not possible without DNA. Per the germline V gene, CDR1 is DFQATT and CDR2 is SNEGSKA (reference sequence). The CDR3 length is 14 residues. The CDR3 loop is CSALSGTSTDTQYF.

V usage is TRBV11-2 and J usage is TRBJ1-1. Germline CDR1 is SGHAT and CDR2 is FQNNGV. There are 16 residues in the CDR3. CDR3 region: CASSRNRRSMNTEAFF.

The V and J genes are TRBV27 and TRBJ2-7; absent DNA, TCRdb's TRBD1 call cannot be checked. This CDR3 spans 14 amino acids. Germline V gene lookup returns CDR1 MNHEY and CDR2 SMNVEV (reference sequence). The CDR3 here is CASSSPDRGYEQYF.

The rearrangement links TRBV7-9 to TRBJ1-3; TCRdb's D call of TRBD1 is untestable without DNA. This CDR3 region has 16 residues. Germline V gene data show CDR1 as SEHNR and CDR2 as FQNEAQ (reference sequence). This CDR3 is CASSSTEGGLGNTIYF.

The V gene is TRBV7-9, the J gene TRBJ2-1; TCRdb outputs TRBD2, but without DNA this stays unchecked. The CDR3 has 11 residues. CDR1 is SEHNR, CDR2 FQNEAQ, per germline (reference sequence). The CDR3 loop reads CASSPGTIEFF.